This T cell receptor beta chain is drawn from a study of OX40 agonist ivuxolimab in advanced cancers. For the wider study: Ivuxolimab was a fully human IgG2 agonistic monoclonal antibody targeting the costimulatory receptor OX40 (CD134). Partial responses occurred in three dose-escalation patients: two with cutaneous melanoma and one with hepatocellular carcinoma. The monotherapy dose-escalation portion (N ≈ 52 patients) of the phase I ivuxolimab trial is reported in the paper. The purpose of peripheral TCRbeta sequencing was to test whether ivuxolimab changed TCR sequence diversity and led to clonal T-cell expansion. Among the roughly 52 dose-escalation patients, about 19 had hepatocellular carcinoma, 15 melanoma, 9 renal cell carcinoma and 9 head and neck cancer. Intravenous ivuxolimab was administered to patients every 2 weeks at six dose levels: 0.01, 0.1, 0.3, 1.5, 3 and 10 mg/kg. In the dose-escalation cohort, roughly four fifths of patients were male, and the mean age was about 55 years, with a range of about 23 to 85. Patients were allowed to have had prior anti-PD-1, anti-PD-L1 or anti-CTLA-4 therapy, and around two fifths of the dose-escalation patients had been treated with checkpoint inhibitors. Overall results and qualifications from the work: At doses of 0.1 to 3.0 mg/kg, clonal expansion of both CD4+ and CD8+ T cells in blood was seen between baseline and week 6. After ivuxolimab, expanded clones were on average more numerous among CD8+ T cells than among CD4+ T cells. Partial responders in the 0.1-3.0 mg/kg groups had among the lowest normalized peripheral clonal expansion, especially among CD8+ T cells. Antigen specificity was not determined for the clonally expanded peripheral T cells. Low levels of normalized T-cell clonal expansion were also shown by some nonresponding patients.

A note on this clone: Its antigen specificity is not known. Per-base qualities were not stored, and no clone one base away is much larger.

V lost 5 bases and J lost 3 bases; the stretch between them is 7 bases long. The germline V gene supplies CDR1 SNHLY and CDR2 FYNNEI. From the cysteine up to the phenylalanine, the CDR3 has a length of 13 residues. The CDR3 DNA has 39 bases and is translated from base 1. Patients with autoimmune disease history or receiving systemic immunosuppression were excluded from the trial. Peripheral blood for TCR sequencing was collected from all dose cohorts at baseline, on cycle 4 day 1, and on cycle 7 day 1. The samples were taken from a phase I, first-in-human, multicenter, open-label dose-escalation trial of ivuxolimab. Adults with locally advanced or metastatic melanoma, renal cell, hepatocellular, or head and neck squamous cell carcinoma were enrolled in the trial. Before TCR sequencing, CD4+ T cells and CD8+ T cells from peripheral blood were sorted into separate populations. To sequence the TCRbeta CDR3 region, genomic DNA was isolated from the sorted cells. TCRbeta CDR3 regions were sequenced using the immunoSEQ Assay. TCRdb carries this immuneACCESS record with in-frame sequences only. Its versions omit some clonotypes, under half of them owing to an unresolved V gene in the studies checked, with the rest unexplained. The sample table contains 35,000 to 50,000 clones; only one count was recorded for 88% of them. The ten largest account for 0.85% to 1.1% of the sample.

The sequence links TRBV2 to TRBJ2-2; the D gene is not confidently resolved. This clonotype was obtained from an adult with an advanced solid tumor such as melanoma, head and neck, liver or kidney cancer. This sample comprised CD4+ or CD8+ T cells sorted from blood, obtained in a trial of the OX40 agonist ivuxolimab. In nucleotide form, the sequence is TGTGCCAGCAGTTCCTATCACACCGGGGAGCTGTTTTTT. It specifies CASSSYHTGELFF.